The entry below describes one T cell receptor beta chain. This sample is part of a study of blood T cell repertoires in COVID-19. For the study at large: From the United States, Italy and Spain came samples of acute and convalescent COVID-19.

This CDR3 region has 16 residues. The germline gives CDR1 SGHTA, CDR2 FQGTGA. V lost 1 base to trimming and J lost 2 bases, with 9 bases between them. In the source study's methods: Researchers report that nucleated cell counts were estimated from reference gene primer amplification. Method: immunoSEQ multiplex PCR; TCRdb's copy keeps in-frame clones and lacks some. The V and J calls and clone size come from that table; D and trimming were worked out from the DNA. This sample has about 130,000 clones, with about nine tenths found just once. Seattle cases were enrolled at active infection and followed longitudinally.

This TCR was sampled from a woman aged 70-85 years with COVID-19, enrolled during active disease. Source material: peripheral blood. V and J are TRBV7-3 and TRBJ2-6; tentative D call: TRBD2 (6 bases). The CDR3 DNA sequence: TGTGCCAGCAGCTTAAACGGAGGGACTGGGGCCAACGTCCTGACTTTC. Translating it yields CASSLNGGTGANVLTF. Combining the CDR3 with reference TRBV7-3 and TRBJ2-6 gives the whole variable domain GAGVSQTPSNKVTEKGKYVELRCDPISGHTALYWYRQSLGQGPEFLIYFQGTGAADDSGLPNDRFFAVRPEGSVSTLKIQRTERGDSAVYLCASSLNGGTGANVLTFGAGSRLTVL.